This T cell receptor (beta chain) was identified during a study of CD8 T cells in Susac syndrome. Germline V gives CDR1 SNHLY, CDR2 FYNNEI. V dropped 6 bases and J dropped 2 bases, with 17 bases sitting between them. The CDR3 loop spans 16 amino acids. Random hexamers were used to reverse transcribe roughly 0.5 to 1 ug of RNA. Via MiXCR, TCRdb re-called the immunoSEQ multiplex PCR reads, giving one row per CDR3 protein. The sample lists over 300,000 distinct CDR3 sequences; approximately 90% were seen once. The clonotype was recovered from a human donor with multiple sclerosis. The sample comprised CD4+ T cells from PBMCs. The chain carries TRBV2 and TRBJ1-5; D remains unclear. The CDR3, as DNA: TGTGCCAGCAGCCGGGTGGACCGGAGTCGCAATCAGCCCCAGCATTTT. It specifies CASSRVDRSRNQPQHF. Together with reference TRBV2 and TRBJ1-5, the CDR3 gives the full variable domain: EPEVTQTPSHQVTQMGQEVILRCVPISNHLYFYWYRQILGQKVEFLVSFYNNEISEKSEIFDDQFSVERPDGSNFTLKIRSTKLEDSAMYFCASSRVDRSRNQPQHFGDGTRLSIL.